These 16 T cell receptor beta chains share one sample of origin, sequenced in a study of identical twins. Via MiXCR, TCRdb re-called the 5' RACE reads, giving one row per CDR3 protein. Altogether 1.5 million to 2 million distinct CDR3 sequences are present, roughly a third being singletons, with the ten largest covering 0.25% to 0.3%. Sequenced material: cord blood. These receptors were obtained from a newborn girl in good health.

This clonotype has a count of ten or more. V and J are TRBV5-1 and TRBJ2-1; no firm D call. The CDR3 sequence is 15 residues long. Germline loops: CDR1 SGHRS, CDR2 YFSETQ. V was cut by 6 bases and J by 1 base, with 14 bases left in between. CDR3 bases: TGCGCCAGCACCCCCAGGTATAGGTCCTACAATGAGCAGTTCTTC. Translated, it gives CASTPRYRSYNEQFF.

This sequence joins TRBV6-5 and TRBJ2-7; possibly TRBD1 or TRBD2 for D (5 bases each). Trimming shortened V by 6 bases and J by 3 bases, and 18 bases separated the two germline ends. The CDR3 is 15 amino acids. The V gene's germline CDR1 is MNHEY and CDR2 SVGAGI. The CDR3 region has the DNA TGTGCCAGCAGCCTCGGGGCGTTATCAATCTACGAGCAGTACTTC. It specifies CASSLGALSIYEQYF.

V and J are TRBV5-1 and TRBJ1-4; perhaps TRBD1 as D (5 bases). Trimming cost V 0 bases and J 7 bases, with 13 bases left between them. In germline, CDR1 is SGHRS, CDR2 YFSETQ. The CDR3 length is 15 residues. This CDR3 is CASSLGDSRGEKLFF. The CDR3 DNA is TGCGCCAGCAGCTTGGGGGACTCGCGCGGTGAAAAACTGTTTTTT.

Regarding this clonotype: It may be a read error: a sequence one base away is much more abundant. This sequence joins TRBV20-1 and TRBJ2-4; D could derive from TRBD1 or TRBD2 (5 bases each). The germline V gene encodes CDR1 DFQATT and CDR2 SNEGSKA (reference sequence). CDR3 length: 13 residues. Here the CDR3 reads CNARGVAKNIQYF. The CDR3 nucleotides are TGCAATGCTAGGGGAGTAGCCAAAAACATTCAGTACTTC.

The gene calls are TRBV5-1 and TRBJ1-1, with TRBD1 matching over 9 bases. The V gene's germline CDR1 is SGHRS and CDR2 YFSETQ. The V gene end was trimmed by 3 bases and the J gene end by 7 bases; junction bases not matched to a gene: 10. The CDR3 length is 15 residues. CDR3 region: CASSWIYRGPHEAFF. The CDR3 region has the DNA TGCGCCAGCAGCTGGATCTACAGGGGGCCCCATGAAGCTTTCTTT.

In this sample, this clonotype turned up a few times. V usage is TRBV20-1 and J usage is TRBJ1-4; D unresolved. V lost 3 bases and J lost 3, with 8 bases in between. Germline V lookup: CDR1 DFQATT, CDR2 SNEGSKA (reference sequence). The CDR3 loop spans 13 amino acids. The CDR3 loop is CSARDGANEKLFF. CDR3 sequence (DNA): TGCAGTGCTAGGGATGGGGCTAATGAAAAACTGTTTTTT.

For the CDR3, the DNA is TGTGCCAGCAGCGCTCATCAGGACCGACCCCCTTACTACGAGCAGTACTTC. Translating it yields CASSAHQDRPPYYEQYF. This sequence joins TRBV7-2 and TRBJ2-7; D remains ambiguous. Germline CDR1 SGHTA, CDR2 FQGNSA. The ends were cut back, 5 bases at V and 3 bases at J, with 23 bases in the middle. The CDR3 spans 17 residues.

A few counts support this clonotype. The chain couples TRBV19 to TRBJ2-1, with 7 positions matching TRBD1. Germline loops: CDR1 LNHDA, CDR2 SQIVND (reference sequence). With 5 bases clipped from V and 2 bases from J, the junction kept 6 bases outside the gene matches. This CDR3 has 15 residues. The CDR3, as DNA: TGTGCCAGTAGTGTAACAGGGGACACCTACAATGAGCAGTTCTTC. Its protein is CASSVTGDTYNEQFF.

The table lists this clonotype with a few counts. The chain carries TRBV18 and TRBJ2-7; D unresolved. This CDR3 is 13 amino acids long. The ends were cut back, 5 bases at V and 2 bases at J, with 10 bases in the middle. CDR1 and CDR2 from the germline V gene are KGHSH and LQKENI. This CDR3 is CASSIAEAYEQYF. In DNA form, the CDR3 reads TGTGCCAGCTCAATCGCCGAGGCCTACGAGCAGTACTTC.

This clonotype was recorded a few times. The V call is TRBV20-1, the J call TRBJ2-7, with D possibly matching TRBD2 (6 bases). The better agreement between TRBJ2-4 and the DNA end casts doubt on the J call. Per the germline V gene, CDR1 is DFQATT and CDR2 is SNEGSKA (reference sequence). This CDR3 has 14 residues. The CDR3 region has the DNA TGCAGTGCTAGGGTCCCCGGGGGCAAAAACATTCAGTACTTC. Encoded protein: CSARVPGGKNIQYF.

This clonotype has just a few counts. V and J are TRBV28 and TRBJ1-1, with D perhaps TRBD1 (5 bases). V dropped 10 bases and J dropped 3 bases, with 24 bases sitting between them. Germline CDR1 and CDR2: MDHEN and SYDVKM. The CDR3 contains 16 residues. The CDR3 here is CATWGSDSEGYTEAFF. Written as DNA, the CDR3 is TGTGCCACTTGGGGGTCCGACAGTGAAGGATACACTGAAGCTTTCTTT.

This clonotype has more than one count but fewer than ten. This chain joins TRBV10-3 and TRBJ1-1; D is ambiguous. Looked up from germline, CDR1 is ENHRY and CDR2 is SYGVKD. The germline V and J ends were trimmed by 0 bases and 7 bases, with 6 bases remaining between them. The CDR3 is 12 amino acids. CDR3 region: CAISESTVEAFF. As DNA, the CDR3 is TGTGCCATCAGTGAGTCGACTGTTGAAGCTTTCTTT.

This chain joins TRBV7-2 and TRBJ2-4; no clear D. The J call may be faulty, since TRBJ2-7 better matches the DNA end. Germline lookup yields CDR1 SGHTA and CDR2 FQGNSA. The CDR3 is 17 amino acids. The DNA of the CDR3 is TGTGCCAGCAGCCCCCCCCCGAGTTATCCTTCAACGTACGAGCAGTACTTC. This translates into CASSPPPSYPSTYEQYF.

The genes are TRBV12-3 or TRBV12-4 and TRBJ2-5, with 7 bases matching TRBD1. The CDR3 is 16 amino acids. V gave up 5 bases and J gave up 2 bases; unmatched junction bases: 11. The CDR3: CASSPTTGRAQETQYF. The CDR3 DNA follows: TGTGCCAGCAGTCCGACGACAGGGCGGGCTCAAGAGACCCAGTACTTC.

This clonotype was counted between two and nine times. V and J are TRBV12-3 or TRBV12-4 and TRBJ1-6; 9 nucleotides line up with TRBD1. Losses at the gene ends were 6 bases for V and 7 bases for J; bases not matched to a gene: 7. This CDR3 has 15 residues. The DNA of the CDR3 is TGTGCCAGCAGCATAGGACAGGGGAACAATTCACCCCTCCACTTT. Translation: CASSIGQGNNSPLHF.

In this sample, this clonotype turned up many times. CDR3 DNA: TGTGCCAGCAGTGCCACAGGCTCCTACGAGCAGTACTTC. It is translated as CASSATGSYEQYF. This chain joins TRBV25-1 and TRBJ2-7, with a tentative D call TRBD1 (5 bases). The V and J ends lost 4 bases and 0 bases respectively, with 7 bases between them. The length of the CDR3 is 13 residues. Germline V CDR1 and CDR2: MGHDK, SYGVNS.